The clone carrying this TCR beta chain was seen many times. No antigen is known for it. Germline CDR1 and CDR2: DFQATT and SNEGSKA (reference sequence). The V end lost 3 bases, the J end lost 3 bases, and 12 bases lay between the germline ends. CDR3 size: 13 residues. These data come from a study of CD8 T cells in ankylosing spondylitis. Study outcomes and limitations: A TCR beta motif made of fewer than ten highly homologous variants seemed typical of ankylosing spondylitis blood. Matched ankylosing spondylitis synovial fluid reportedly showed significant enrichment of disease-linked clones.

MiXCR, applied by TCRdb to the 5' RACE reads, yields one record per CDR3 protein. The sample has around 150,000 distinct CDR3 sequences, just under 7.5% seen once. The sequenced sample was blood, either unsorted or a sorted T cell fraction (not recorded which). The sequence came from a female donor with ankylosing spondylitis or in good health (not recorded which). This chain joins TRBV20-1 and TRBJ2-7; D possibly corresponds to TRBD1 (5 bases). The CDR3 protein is CSASGRAVYEQYF. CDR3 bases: TGCAGTGCTAGCGGCAGGGCGGTCTACGAGCAGTACTTC.